The 30 T cell receptor beta chains given below trace back to one sample, sequenced in a study of blood T cell repertoires in COVID-19. Profiled with immunoSEQ multiplex PCR; TCRdb holds only in-frame clones, not every one. The sample lists 350,000 to 400,000 clones; over 75% were seen once. The sequenced material came from PBMCs or T cells enriched from blood (not recorded which). These receptors originate from a man between 18 and 29 years old who had recovered from COVID-19.

This chain joins TRBV30 and TRBJ2-1, with 7 bases identical to TRBD1. The CDR3 has 14 amino acids. Looked up from germline, CDR1 is GTSNPN and CDR2 is SVGIG (reference sequence). DNA for the CDR3: TGTGCTGTTACTACTCAAGGGGGCTTCAATGAGCAGTTCTTC. Amino acids: CAVTTQGGFNEQFF.

This chain uses TRBV5-1 with TRBJ1-1; TRBD1 is a possible D gene (5 bases). The germline V and J ends were trimmed by 0 bases and 6 bases, with 15 bases remaining between them. The length of the CDR3 is 15 residues. CDR1 SGHRS and CDR2 YFSETQ come from the germline V gene. DNA of the CDR3: TGCGCCAGCAGCTTGGACCGCCCGGGACTCTCTGAAGCTTTCTTT. Residues: CASSLDRPGLSEAFF.

The chain carries TRBV7-6 and TRBJ2-3, with D perhaps TRBD2 (5 bases). Between the trimmed V and J ends, which lost 5 bases and 1 base, there was a span of 16 bases. This CDR3 spans 16 amino acids. Germline CDR1 and CDR2: SGHVS and FNYEAQ. The CDR3 protein is CASSPLGRRGTDTQYF. The CDR3 bases are TGTGCCAGCAGCCCTCTAGGGAGAAGAGGCACAGATACGCAGTATTTT.

A single count supports this clone. V and J are TRBV10-3 and TRBJ2-7; 8 bases map to TRBD1. This CDR3 contains 14 residues. J was trimmed by 4 bases and V by 3 bases; bases with no gene match: 5. Looked up from germline, CDR1 is ENHRY and CDR2 is SYGVKD. The DNA for the CDR3 is TGTGCCATCAGTGACGGACAGGGACGGTACGAGCAGTACTTC. It yields the protein CAISDGQGRYEQYF.

This chain uses TRBV6-5 with TRBJ1-4; D ambiguous. This CDR3 region has 14 residues. Germline V gene sequence: CDR1 MNHEY, CDR2 SVGAGI. Trimming shortened V by 7 bases and J by 3 bases, and 12 bases separated the two germline ends. The CDR3 coding sequence is TGTGCCAGCACCCCGAGGGAGGCTAATGAAAAACTGTTTTTT. This sequence encodes CASTPREANEKLFF.

Only one count was recorded for this clone. The chain employs TRBV6-6 and TRBJ2-7; TRBD1 is a possible D gene (8 bases). Germline V gives CDR1 MNHNY, CDR2 SVGAGI (reference sequence). Trimming pared 7 bases from V and 2 bases from J, leaving 18 bases between. This CDR3 has 15 residues. The CDR3 sequence: CASKLQGEGTYEQYF. CDR3 nucleotide sequence: TGTGCCAGCAAATTACAGGGGGAGGGGACCTACGAGCAGTACTTC.

The gene calls are TRBV7-9 and TRBJ1-3, with D unclear. The CDR3 spans 16 residues. V gave up 1 base and J gave up 0 bases, with 10 bases separating them. Looked up from germline, CDR1 is SEHNR and CDR2 is FQNEAQ (reference sequence). The chain's CDR3 is CASSLVQTSSGNTIYF. DNA for the CDR3: TGTGCCAGCAGCTTAGTGCAAACGAGCTCTGGAAACACCATATATTTT.

CDR3 in DNA: TGTGCCAGCAGTACGCCTCTAGCGGGGGGAGACAACCCCACAGATACGCAGTATTTT. Protein sequence: CASSTPLAGGDNPTDTQYF. This sequence joins TRBV6-2 or TRBV6-3 and TRBJ2-3; TRBD2 matches at 11 bases. Trimming cost V 5 bases and J 2 bases; bases outside gene matches: 15. The CDR3 contains 19 residues. Germline CDR1 reads MNHEY; CDR2 reads SVGEGT.

The V and J genes are TRBV5-4 and TRBJ2-7; no clear D. The CDR3 consists of 14 residues. Germline-derived CDR1 and CDR2 are SGHNT and YYREEE (reference sequence). V was trimmed by 3 bases and J by 2 bases, leaving 12 bases between them. The CDR3 here is CASSSSTTAYEQYF. The CDR3 coding sequence is TGTGCCAGCAGCTCCTCGACAACGGCCTACGAGCAGTACTTC.

The chain carries TRBV28 and TRBJ2-1; 15 bases line up with TRBD2. V shed 3 bases, J shed 4 bases, and the junction held 4 bases outside the gene matches. The V gene's germline CDR1 is MDHEN and CDR2 SYDVKM. The CDR3 has 17 amino acids. The CDR3 region is CASSFGLAGGIYNEQFF. The CDR3, as DNA: TGTGCCAGCAGTTTCGGACTAGCGGGAGGGATTTACAATGAGCAGTTCTTC.

The chain is built from TRBV19 and TRBJ2-7, with 9 bases aligning to TRBD1. The CDR3 consists of 14 residues. CDR1 LNHDA and CDR2 SQIVND come from the germline V gene (reference sequence). With V trimmed by 0 bases and J by 4 bases, 1 base remained unmatched. The CDR3 reads CASSIEQGAYEQYF. DNA of the CDR3: TGTGCCAGTAGTATAGAACAGGGGGCGTACGAGCAGTACTTC.

The CDR3 spells CASRRATRDTQYF. The CDR3 nucleotides read TGTGCCAGCCGGCGGGCGACAAGAGATACGCAGTATTTT. The rearrangement links TRBV12-3 or TRBV12-4 to TRBJ2-3; D possibly corresponds to TRBD2 (5 bases). This CDR3 region has 13 residues. With 8 bases removed from V and 5 bases from J, the gap between germline ends came to 14 bases.

V and J are TRBV19 and TRBJ1-6; unclear D gene. Trimming took 3 bases from V and 5 from J, leaving 17 bases between them. The length of the CDR3 is 17 residues. Looked up from germline, CDR1 is LNHDA and CDR2 is SQIVND (reference sequence). Here the CDR3 DNA reads TGTGCCAGTAGTATCCTCACGACATGGACTAATAATTCACCCCTCCACTTT. Protein product: CASSILTTWTNNSPLHF.

This chain links TRBV11-3 with TRBJ2-2, with TRBD1 matching 11 bases. V lost 6 bases, J lost 6 bases, and 15 bases stayed unmatched. This CDR3 is built from 18 residues. The V gene's germline CDR1 is SGHNT and CDR2 YENEEA. CDR3 coding DNA: TGTGCCAGCAGTCCCCCCGGAGGACAGGGGGCGGGGGCCGGGGAGCTGTTTTTT. This gives the protein CASSPPGGQGAGAGELFF.

This chain links TRBV4-1 with TRBJ1-3, with 8 bases lining up with TRBD1. The V gene's germline CDR1 is MGHRA and CDR2 YSYEKL. Germline trimming cut 2 bases from V and 3 bases from J; bases unmatched to any gene: 6. The CDR3 extends over 16 amino acids. CDR3 bases: TGCGCCAGCAGCCAACGGACAGGGACGGATGGAAACACCATATATTTT. Amino acid sequence: CASSQRTGTDGNTIYF.

The chain recombines TRBV27 with TRBJ2-7; the D gene is possibly TRBD2 (6 bases). The CDR3 has 13 amino acids. V shed 2 bases and J shed 5 bases, with 10 bases lying between them. Per the germline V gene, CDR1 is MNHEY and CDR2 is SMNVEV (reference sequence). CDR3 coding DNA: TGTGCCAGCAGTTTAGGGGGAGGAGACGAGCAGTACTTC. Amino acid sequence: CASSLGGGDEQYF.

CDR3 sequence reads: CASSQTRLAGGNTYNEQFF. Written as DNA, the CDR3 is TGCGCCAGCAGCCAAACTCGACTAGCGGGGGGCAATACCTACAATGAGCAGTTCTTC. J is TRBJ2-1 and V is TRBV4-1, with 13 bases matching TRBD2. Trimming cost V 2 bases and J 2 bases; bases outside gene matches: 9. CDR3 length equals 19 residues. The germline gives CDR1 MGHRA, CDR2 YSYEKL.

The rearrangement links TRBV6-5 to TRBJ2-7; D not certain. The CDR3 sequence is 12 residues long. CDR1 is MNHEY, CDR2 SVGAGI, per germline. With 6 bases removed from V and 0 bases from J, the gap between germline ends came to 6 bases. CDR3 nucleotide sequence: TGTGCCAGCAGACACAACTCCTACGAGCAGTACTTC. Protein sequence: CASRHNSYEQYF.

V gene TRBV10-3 combines with J gene TRBJ2-7; no reliable D call. The CDR3 covers 15 residues. Per germline, CDR1 ENHRY and CDR2 SYGVKD. Trimming pared 0 bases from V and 0 bases from J, leaving 9 bases between. DNA of the CDR3: TGTGCCATCAGTGAGTCGCCAGTAAGCTCCTACGAGCAGTACTTC. This encodes CAISESPVSSYEQYF.

Note on this clone: An end of the junction does not agree with germline; a read error may underlie this. The CDR3 nucleotides read TGTGCCTGTAGTATAATCGACACCGGGGAGCTGTTTTTT. This sequence encodes CACSIIDTGELFF. The chain recombines TRBV19 with TRBJ2-2; no definite D call. Germline CDR1 and CDR2: LNHDA and SQIVND (reference sequence). The length of the CDR3 is 13 residues.

The rearrangement links TRBV2 to TRBJ1-3; TRBD1 agrees at 7 bases. CDR1 SNHLY and CDR2 FYNNEI come from the germline V gene. V was clipped by 0 bases and J by 5 bases; unmatched bases: 7. This CDR3 contains 16 residues. The CDR3 sequence: CASSEAIGTVRNTIYF. The CDR3 DNA follows: TGTGCCAGCAGTGAAGCAATTGGGACAGTACGAAACACCATATATTTT.

This clone was found a few times. This rearrangement joins TRBV4-2 to TRBJ2-1, with D tentatively TRBD2 (7 bases). The CDR3 has 17 residues. From germline, CDR1 is LGHNA and CDR2 YNFKEQ. V was trimmed by 5 bases and J by 3 bases, leaving 20 bases between them. CDR3 in DNA: TGTGCCAGCAGCGTCGTAGCTAGCGGAGGGGGCTACAATGAGCAGTTCTTC. Residues: CASSVVASGGGYNEQFF.

The gene calls are TRBV3-1 (or the pseudogene TRBV3-2) and TRBJ2-1, with a weak D call TRBD2 (6 bases). V was pared by 5 bases and J by 0 bases, with 17 bases between. This CDR3 is built from 17 residues. Germline CDR1 reads LGHDT; CDR2 reads YNNKEL (reference sequence). CDR3 protein: CASSSEGGFSSYNEQFF. The CDR3 DNA sequence: TGTGCCAGCAGCTCGGAGGGCGGTTTTAGCTCCTACAATGAGCAGTTCTTC.

CDR3 amino acids: CASSRQGARRNTGELFF. CDR3 nucleotides: TGTGCCAGCAGTAGACAGGGGGCGAGGAGGAACACCGGGGAGCTGTTTTTT. The chain joins TRBV2 to TRBJ2-2; 10 positions agree with TRBD1. The CDR3 length is 17 residues. Trimming cost V 5 bases and J 1 base; bases outside gene matches: 7. Germline V gene data show CDR1 as SNHLY and CDR2 as FYNNEI.

The chain employs TRBV7-6 and TRBJ2-1; D is perhaps TRBD2 (6 bases). Trimming left V 0 bases short and J 1 base short, with 7 bases between. Per germline, CDR1 SGHVS and CDR2 FNYEAQ. This CDR3 is built from 15 residues. In DNA, the CDR3 is TGTGCCAGCAGCTTAGCCGCGGGGTCCTACAATGAGCAGTTCTTC. Its translation is CASSLAAGSYNEQFF.

The chain joins TRBV5-6 to TRBJ2-1, with 8 bases that match TRBD1. V lost 4 bases and J lost 7; bases outside the gene matches: 16. CDR1 and CDR2 (germline): SGHDT, YYEEEE. There are 17 residues in the CDR3. CDR3 protein: CASSPRGRQGLSNEQFF. For the CDR3, the DNA is TGTGCCAGCAGCCCGAGGGGGAGACAGGGGCTTTCTAATGAGCAGTTCTTC.

This chain joins TRBV19 and TRBJ2-1; 9 bases are shared with TRBD1. Trimming at V came to 4 bases and at J to 10 bases, leaving 8 bases not matched to a gene. CDR1 and CDR2 from the germline V gene are LNHDA and SQIVND (reference sequence). CDR3 size: 14 residues. CDR3 in amino acids: CASSTPGQGREQFF. The DNA for the CDR3 is TGTGCCAGTAGTACACCGGGACAGGGAAGGGAGCAGTTCTTC.

This clone has a single count. The chain recombines TRBV29-1 with TRBJ2-2; 11 bases match TRBD2. There are 14 residues in the CDR3. The germline V gene has CDR1 SQVTM and CDR2 ANQGSEA. Germline trimming cut 5 bases from V and 6 bases from J; bases unmatched to any gene: 5. CDR3 DNA sequence: TGCAGCGTTAAAACTAGCGGGGGCCCCGGGGAGCTGTTTTTT. Translating gives CSVKTSGGPGELFF.

The chain links TRBV4-1 to TRBJ1-2; no clear D gene. V was cut by 3 bases and J by 4 bases, with 12 bases left in between. CDR1 and CDR2 (germline): MGHRA, YSYEKL. The length of the CDR3 is 14 residues. The chain's CDR3 is CASSQESGFYGYTF. Here the CDR3 DNA reads TGCGCCAGCAGCCAGGAATCGGGGTTCTATGGCTACACCTTC.

A few counts support this clone. The rearrangement links TRBV5-4 to TRBJ2-3, with 13 bases matching TRBD2. Per germline, CDR1 SGHNT and CDR2 YYREEE (reference sequence). The trim removed 2 bases at V and 5 bases at J, leaving 5 bases unmatched. The CDR3 is 16 amino acids. Here the CDR3 reads CASSFKGLAGVDTQYF. The CDR3 region has the DNA TGTGCCAGCAGCTTCAAAGGACTAGCGGGAGTAGATACGCAGTATTTT.